These 9 T cell receptor beta chains originate from one sample sequenced in a study of PD-1 blockade in classical Hodgkin lymphoma. Generated by immunoSEQ multiplex PCR, the TCRdb table keeps only in-frame clones and is missing some. The sample includes 20,000 to 30,000 clones, around 86% of them seen just once. Every patient relapsed after autologous stem cell transplantation, and brentuximab vedotin exposure varied. The sample in question was peripheral blood mononuclear cells (PBMCs), obtained before the second cycle of nivolumab. The receptors stem from a human donor with classical Hodgkin lymphoma.

This clone turned up a few times. The chain uses TRBV19 and TRBJ1-1; possibly TRBD1 for D (6 bases). Germline values: CDR1 LNHDA, CDR2 SQIVND (reference sequence). The CDR3 is 13 amino acids. Trimming took off 4 bases at V and 1 base at J, with 7 bases between the two ends. For the CDR3, the DNA is TGTGCCAGTAGTAGACAGGAGAACACTGAAGCTTTCTTT. It codes for CASSRQENTEAFF.

The chain recombines TRBV23-1 with TRBJ2-7, with D perhaps matching TRBD1 or TRBD2 (5 bases each). TRBV23-1 is annotated as an ORF whose role is uncertain. Trimming left V 8 bases short and J 1 base short, with 21 bases between. The CDR3 runs 16 residues. The CDR3 nucleotides read TGCGCCAGCTCCCAACCCGAGGGGCCTAAATCCTACGAGCAGTACTTC. Translation: CASSQPEGPKSYEQYF.

The chain combines TRBV27 with TRBJ1-5; 9 bases fit TRBD1. V was pared by 5 bases and J by 5 bases, with 4 bases of the junction left unmatched. Germline V gene lookup returns CDR1 MNHEY and CDR2 SMNVEV (reference sequence). CDR3 size: 14 residues. The CDR3 DNA is TGTGCCAGCAGTCCCGGGACAGGGCATCAGCCCCAGCATTTT. Residues: CASSPGTGHQPQHF.

The chain recombines TRBV19 with TRBJ1-5, with D tentatively TRBD1 (5 bases). The V gene's germline CDR1 is LNHDA and CDR2 SQIVND (reference sequence). This CDR3 has 13 amino acids. Between the trimmed V and J ends, which lost 3 bases and 7 bases, there was a span of 10 bases. This CDR3 is CASSMQGGQPQHF. CDR3 nucleotides: TGTGCCAGTAGTATGCAGGGCGGACAGCCCCAGCATTTT.

The rearrangement uses TRBV5-4 and TRBJ2-3, with 11 bases fitting TRBD2. The CDR3 loop spans 16 amino acids. V gave up 4 bases and J gave up 2 bases; unmatched junction bases: 6. CDR1 and CDR2 from the germline V gene are SGHNT and YYREEE (reference sequence). The CDR3 coding sequence is TGTGCCAGCAGCGCAGGGACTAGCGGATACACAGATACGCAGTATTTT. Translated, it gives CASSAGTSGYTDTQYF.

The chain has TRBV19 and TRBJ1-5, with 10 positions matching TRBD1. This CDR3 spans 15 amino acids. Germline CDR1 and CDR2: LNHDA and SQIVND (reference sequence). V gave up 9 bases and J gave up 6 bases; unmatched junction bases: 11. CDR3 in DNA: TGTGCCAGCCAAACGGGGACAGGGGTTCGTCAGCCCCAGCATTTT. Translation: CASQTGTGVRQPQHF.

The V call is TRBV5-5, the J call TRBJ1-1; a weak D match, TRBD1 (5 bases). From germline, CDR1 is SGHKS and CDR2 YYEKEE (reference sequence). V was trimmed by 3 bases and J by 9 bases, leaving 12 bases between them. The CDR3 extends over 12 amino acids. The CDR3 region is CASSWGSGKAFF. In DNA form, the CDR3 reads TGTGCCAGCAGCTGGGGGAGCGGGAAAGCTTTCTTT.

The V gene is TRBV28, the J gene TRBJ1-1; possibly TRBD1 for D (6 bases). With 4 bases removed from V and 0 bases from J, the gap between germline ends came to 9 bases. The length of the CDR3 is 14 residues. CDR1 MDHEN and CDR2 SYDVKM come from the germline V gene. The CDR3 loop reads CASSSGHLNTEAFF. The CDR3 DNA reads TGTGCCAGCAGTTCGGGACACCTGAACACTGAAGCTTTCTTT.

The chain is built from TRBV7-3 and TRBJ2-7; a weak D match, TRBD2 (6 bases). The CDR3 has 16 amino acids. V was trimmed by 4 bases and J by 3 bases, leaving 19 bases between them. Germline V gene data show CDR1 as SGHTA and CDR2 as FQGTGA. CDR3: CASSSRPRAAGYEQYF. Written as DNA, the CDR3 is TGTGCCAGCAGCTCTCGACCCCGTGCAGCGGGCTACGAGCAGTACTTC.